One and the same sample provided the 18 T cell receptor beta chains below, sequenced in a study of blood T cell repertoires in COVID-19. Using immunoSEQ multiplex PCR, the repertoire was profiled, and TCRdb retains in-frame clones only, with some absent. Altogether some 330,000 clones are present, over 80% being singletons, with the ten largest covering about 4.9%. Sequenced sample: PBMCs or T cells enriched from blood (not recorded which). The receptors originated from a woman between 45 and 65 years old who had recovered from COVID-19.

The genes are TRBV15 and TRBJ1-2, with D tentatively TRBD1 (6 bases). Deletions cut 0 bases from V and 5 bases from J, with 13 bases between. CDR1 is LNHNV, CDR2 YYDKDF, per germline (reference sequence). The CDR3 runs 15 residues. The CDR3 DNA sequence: TGTGCCACCAGCAGAGACCTACAGGGATGGTATGGCTACACCTTC. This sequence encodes CATSRDLQGWYGYTF.

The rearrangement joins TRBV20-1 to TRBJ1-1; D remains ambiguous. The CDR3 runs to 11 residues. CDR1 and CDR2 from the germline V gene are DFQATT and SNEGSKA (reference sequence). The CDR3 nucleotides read TGCAGGGCCTGGAGGGACACTGAAGCTTTCTTT. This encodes CRAWRDTEAFF.

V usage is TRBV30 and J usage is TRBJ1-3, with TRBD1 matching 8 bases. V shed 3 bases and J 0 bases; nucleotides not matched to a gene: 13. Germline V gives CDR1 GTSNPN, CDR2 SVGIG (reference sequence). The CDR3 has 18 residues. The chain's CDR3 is CAWRALPGTGDSGNTIYF. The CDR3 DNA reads TGTGCCTGGAGGGCCTTACCCGGGACAGGCGACTCTGGAAACACCATATATTTT.

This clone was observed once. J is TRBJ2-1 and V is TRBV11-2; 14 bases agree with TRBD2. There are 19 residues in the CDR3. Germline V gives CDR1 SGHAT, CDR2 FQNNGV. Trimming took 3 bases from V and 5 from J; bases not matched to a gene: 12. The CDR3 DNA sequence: TGTGCCAGCAGCTTGACCCCGACTAGCGGGGGGGTGCGGCACAATGAGCAGTTCTTC. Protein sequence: CASSLTPTSGGVRHNEQFF.

The CDR3 nucleotides read TGTGCCAGCAGTTCTAACAGGGGGTTGGTAGGCTACACCTTC. This codes for CASSSNRGLVGYTF. The chain couples TRBV6-5 to TRBJ1-2, with 8 positions matching TRBD1. V shed 4 bases and J 8 bases; nucleotides not matched to a gene: 9. Germline loops: CDR1 MNHEY, CDR2 SVGAGI. The CDR3 spans 14 residues.

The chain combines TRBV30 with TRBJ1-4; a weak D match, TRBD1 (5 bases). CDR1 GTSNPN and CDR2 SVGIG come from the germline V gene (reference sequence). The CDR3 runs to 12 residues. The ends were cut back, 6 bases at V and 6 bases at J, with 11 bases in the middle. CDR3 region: CACRAWDEKLFF. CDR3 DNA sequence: TGTGCCTGCAGGGCATGGGATGAAAAACTGTTTTTT.

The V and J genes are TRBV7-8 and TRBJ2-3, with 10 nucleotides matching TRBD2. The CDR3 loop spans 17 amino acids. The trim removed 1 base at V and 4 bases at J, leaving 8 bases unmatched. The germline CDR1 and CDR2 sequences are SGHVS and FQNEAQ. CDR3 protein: CASSLVSLAGVPDTQYF. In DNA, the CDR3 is TGTGCCAGCAGCTTAGTTTCGCTAGCGGGGGTCCCAGATACGCAGTATTTT. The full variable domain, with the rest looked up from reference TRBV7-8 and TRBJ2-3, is GAGVSQSPRYKVAKRGQDVALRCDPISGHVSLFWYQQALGQGPEFLTYFQNEAQLDKSGLPSDRFFAERPEGSVSTLKIQRTQQEDSAVYLCASSLVSLAGVPDTQYFGPGTRLTVL.

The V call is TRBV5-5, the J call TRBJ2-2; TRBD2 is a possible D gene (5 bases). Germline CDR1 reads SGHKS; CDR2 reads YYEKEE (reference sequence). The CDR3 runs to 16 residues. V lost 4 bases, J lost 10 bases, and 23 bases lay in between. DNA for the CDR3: TGTGCCAGCAGCCTCCCACGGACTCCACGCCGCGAGGAGCTGTTTTTT. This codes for CASSLPRTPRREELFF. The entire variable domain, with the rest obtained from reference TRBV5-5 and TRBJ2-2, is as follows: DAGVTQSPTHLIKTRGQQVTLRCSPISGHKSVSWYQQVLGQGPQFIFQYYEKEERGRGNFPDRFSARQFPNYSSELNVNALLLGDSALYLCASSLPRTPRREELFFGEGSRLTVL.

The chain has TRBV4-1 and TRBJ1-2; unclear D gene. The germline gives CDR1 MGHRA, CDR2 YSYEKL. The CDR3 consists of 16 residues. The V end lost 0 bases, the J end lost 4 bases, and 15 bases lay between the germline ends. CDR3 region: CASSQDPLAQLYGYTF. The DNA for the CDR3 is TGCGCCAGCAGCCAAGATCCGCTGGCACAGCTCTATGGCTACACCTTC.

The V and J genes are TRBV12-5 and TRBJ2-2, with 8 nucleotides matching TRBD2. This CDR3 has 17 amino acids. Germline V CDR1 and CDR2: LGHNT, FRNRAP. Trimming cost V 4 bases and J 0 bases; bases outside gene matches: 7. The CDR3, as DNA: TGTGCTAGTGGTTCACCTAGCGGGCATGCGAACACCGGGGAGCTGTTTTTT. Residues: CASGSPSGHANTGELFF.

CDR3 residues: CASSLALAGFVDETQYF. The CDR3 DNA is TGTGCCAGCAGTTTAGCCCTAGCGGGGTTCGTAGATGAGACCCAGTACTTC. This chain uses TRBV28 with TRBJ2-5; 9 nucleotides line up with TRBD2. The CDR3 runs to 17 residues. Germline CDR1 is MDHEN and CDR2 is SYDVKM. V shed 2 bases and J 5 bases; nucleotides not matched to a gene: 12. The whole variable domain, filled in from reference TRBV28 and TRBJ2-5, reads DVKVTQSSRYLVKRTGEKVFLECVQDMDHENMFWYRQDPGLGLRLIYFSYDVKMKEKGDIPEGYSVSREKKERFSLILESASTNQTSMYLCASSLALAGFVDETQYFGPGTRLLVL.

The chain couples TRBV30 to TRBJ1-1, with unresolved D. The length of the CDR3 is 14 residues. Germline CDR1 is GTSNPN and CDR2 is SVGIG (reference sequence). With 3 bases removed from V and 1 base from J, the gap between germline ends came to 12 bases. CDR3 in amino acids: CAWRPTSGNTEAFF. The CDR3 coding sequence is TGTGCCTGGAGACCAACGTCGGGGAACACTGAAGCTTTCTTT.

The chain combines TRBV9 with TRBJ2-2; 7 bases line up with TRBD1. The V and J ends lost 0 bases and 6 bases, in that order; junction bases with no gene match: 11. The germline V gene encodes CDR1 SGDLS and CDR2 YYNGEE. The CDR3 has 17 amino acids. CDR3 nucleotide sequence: TGTGCCAGCAGCGTAGATGACAGGGTGGACTTTTCCGGGGAGCTGTTTTTT. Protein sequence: CASSVDDRVDFSGELFF.

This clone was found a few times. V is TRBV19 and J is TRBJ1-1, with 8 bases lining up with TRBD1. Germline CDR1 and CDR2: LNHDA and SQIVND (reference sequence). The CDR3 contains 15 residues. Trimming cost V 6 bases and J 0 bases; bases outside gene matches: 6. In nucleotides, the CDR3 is TGTGCCAGTAGCCTCTCGGGACAGGTGAACACTGAAGCTTTCTTT. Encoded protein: CASSLSGQVNTEAFF.

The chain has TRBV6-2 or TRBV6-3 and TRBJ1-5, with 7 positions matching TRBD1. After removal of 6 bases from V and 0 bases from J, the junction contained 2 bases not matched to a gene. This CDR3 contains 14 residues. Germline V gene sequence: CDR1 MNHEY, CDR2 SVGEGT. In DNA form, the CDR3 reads TGTGCCAGCAGCCGGGACAGTAGCAATCAGCCCCAGCATTTT. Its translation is CASSRDSSNQPQHF.

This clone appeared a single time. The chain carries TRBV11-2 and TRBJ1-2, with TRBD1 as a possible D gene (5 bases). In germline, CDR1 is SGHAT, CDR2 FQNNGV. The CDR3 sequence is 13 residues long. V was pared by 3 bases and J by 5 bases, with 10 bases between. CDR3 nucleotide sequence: TGTGCCAGCAGCTTCACGACAGCTTATGGCTACACCTTC. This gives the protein CASSFTTAYGYTF.

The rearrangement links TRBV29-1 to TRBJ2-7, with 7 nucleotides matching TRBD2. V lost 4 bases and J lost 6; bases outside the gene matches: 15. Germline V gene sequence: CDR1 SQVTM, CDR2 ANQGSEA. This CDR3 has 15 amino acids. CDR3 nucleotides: TGCAGCGTTGGACTTTCGGGAGGATATTCAGGCGAGCAGTACTTC. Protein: CSVGLSGGYSGEQYF.

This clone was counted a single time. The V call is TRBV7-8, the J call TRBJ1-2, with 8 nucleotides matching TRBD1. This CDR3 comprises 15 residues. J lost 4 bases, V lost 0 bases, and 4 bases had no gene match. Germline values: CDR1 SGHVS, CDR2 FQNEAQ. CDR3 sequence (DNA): TGTGCCAGCAGCTTAGCTCAGGGGGCGGGCTATGGCTACACCTTC. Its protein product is CASSLAQGAGYGYTF. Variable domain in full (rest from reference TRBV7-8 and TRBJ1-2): GAGVSQSPRYKVAKRGQDVALRCDPISGHVSLFWYQQALGQGPEFLTYFQNEAQLDKSGLPSDRFFAERPEGSVSTLKIQRTQQEDSAVYLCASSLAQGAGYGYTFGSGTRLTVV.